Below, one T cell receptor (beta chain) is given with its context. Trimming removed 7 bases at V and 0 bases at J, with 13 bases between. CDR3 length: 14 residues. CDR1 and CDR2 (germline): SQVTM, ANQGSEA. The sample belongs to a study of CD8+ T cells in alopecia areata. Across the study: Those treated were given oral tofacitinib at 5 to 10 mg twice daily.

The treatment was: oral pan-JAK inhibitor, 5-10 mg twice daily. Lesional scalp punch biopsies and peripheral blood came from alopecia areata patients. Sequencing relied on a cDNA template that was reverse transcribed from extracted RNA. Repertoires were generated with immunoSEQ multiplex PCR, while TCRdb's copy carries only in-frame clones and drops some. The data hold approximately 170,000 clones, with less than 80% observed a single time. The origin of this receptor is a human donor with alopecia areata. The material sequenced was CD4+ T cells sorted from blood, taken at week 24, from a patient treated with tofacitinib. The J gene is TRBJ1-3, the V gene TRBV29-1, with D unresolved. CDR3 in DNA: TGCAGCGCCTCCTTGTCCCACTCTGGAAACACCATATATTTT. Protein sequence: CSASLSHSGNTIYF.